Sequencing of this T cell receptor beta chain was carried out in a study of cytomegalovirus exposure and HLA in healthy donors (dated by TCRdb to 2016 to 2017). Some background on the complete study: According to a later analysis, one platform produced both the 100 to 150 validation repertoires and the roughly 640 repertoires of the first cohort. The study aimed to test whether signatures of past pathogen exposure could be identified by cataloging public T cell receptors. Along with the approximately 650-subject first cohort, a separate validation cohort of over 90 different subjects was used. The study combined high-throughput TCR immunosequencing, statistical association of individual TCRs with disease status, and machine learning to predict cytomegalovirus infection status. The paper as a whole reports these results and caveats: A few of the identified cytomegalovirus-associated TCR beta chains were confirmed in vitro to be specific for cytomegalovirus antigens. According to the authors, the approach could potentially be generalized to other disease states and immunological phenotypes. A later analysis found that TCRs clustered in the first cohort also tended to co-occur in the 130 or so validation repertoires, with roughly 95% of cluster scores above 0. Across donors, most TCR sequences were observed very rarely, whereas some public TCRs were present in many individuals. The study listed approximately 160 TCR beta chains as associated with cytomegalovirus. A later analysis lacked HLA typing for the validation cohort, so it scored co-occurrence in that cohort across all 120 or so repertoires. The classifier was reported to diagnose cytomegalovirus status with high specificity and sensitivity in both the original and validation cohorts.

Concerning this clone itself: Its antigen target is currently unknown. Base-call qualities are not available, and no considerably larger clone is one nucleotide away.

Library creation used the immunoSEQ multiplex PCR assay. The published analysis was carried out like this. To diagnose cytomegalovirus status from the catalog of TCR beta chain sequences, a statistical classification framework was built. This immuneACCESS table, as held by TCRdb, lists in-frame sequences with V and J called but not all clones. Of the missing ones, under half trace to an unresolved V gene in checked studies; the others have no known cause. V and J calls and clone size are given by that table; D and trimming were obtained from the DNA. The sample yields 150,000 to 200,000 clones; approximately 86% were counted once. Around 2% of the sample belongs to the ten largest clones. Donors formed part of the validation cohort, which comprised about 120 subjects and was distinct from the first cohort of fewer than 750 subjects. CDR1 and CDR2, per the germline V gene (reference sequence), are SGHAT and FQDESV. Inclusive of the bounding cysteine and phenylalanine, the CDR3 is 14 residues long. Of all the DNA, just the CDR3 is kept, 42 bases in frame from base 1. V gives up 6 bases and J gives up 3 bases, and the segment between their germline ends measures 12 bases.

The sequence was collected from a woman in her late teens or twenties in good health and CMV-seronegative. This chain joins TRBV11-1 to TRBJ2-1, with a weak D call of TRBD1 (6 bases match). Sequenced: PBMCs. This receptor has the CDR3 CASSPTGNYNEQFF. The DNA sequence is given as TGTGCCAGCAGTCCCACAGGGAACTACAATGAGCAGTTCTTC.